The 17 T cell receptor beta chains below were found in one sample sequenced in a study of response to subunit inactivated influenza vaccine. TCRdb analysed the RT-PCR reads with MiXCR anew, one entry per CDR3 protein. This sample yields about 800,000 distinct CDR3 sequences, of which about 20% are seen a single time; 10% to 13% belongs to the top ten. Here the sequenced sample was PBMCs from blood, taken more than 4 days after vaccination. Every receptor here comes from a man over 45 who received an inactivated influenza vaccine.

CDR3 protein: CASSVVGRRDETQYF. The CDR3 DNA reads TGTGCCAGCAGCGTAGTGGGTCGCAGGGATGAGACCCAGTACTTC. The chain is built from TRBV9 and TRBJ2-5; D may be TRBD1 (5 bases). The CDR3 extends over 15 amino acids. The germline CDR1 and CDR2 sequences are SGDLS and YYNGEE. V was cut by 0 bases and J by 5 bases, with 14 bases left in between.

The rearrangement joins TRBV6-1 to TRBJ2-5, with 12 bases aligning to TRBD2. The germline V gene encodes CDR1 MNHNS and CDR2 SASEGT. With V trimmed by 6 bases and J by 2 bases, 4 bases remained unmatched. This CDR3 region has 15 residues. CDR3 coding DNA: TGTGCCAGCAGACAGACTAGCGGGGGTCAAGAGACCCAGTACTTC. Its translation: CASRQTSGGQETQYF.

This chain links TRBV20-1 with TRBJ2-2; 10 bases fit TRBD2. Per germline, CDR1 DFQATT and CDR2 SNEGSKA (reference sequence). This CDR3 comprises 16 residues. The ends lost 3 bases at V and 1 base at J; junction bases unmatched: 5. The CDR3 spells CSASPTSGMNTGELFF. In nucleotides, the CDR3 is TGCAGTGCTAGTCCTACTAGCGGGATGAACACCGGGGAGCTGTTTTTT.

This clonotype turned up a few times. The genes are TRBV20-1 and TRBJ2-3; TRBD2 aligns across 11 bases. The CDR3 sequence is 15 residues long. With V trimmed by 6 bases and J by 4 bases, 9 bases remained unmatched. Germline lookup yields CDR1 DFQATT and CDR2 SNEGSKA (reference sequence). In nucleotides, the CDR3 is TGCAGTGCCCCGCCTAGCGGGAGGATGGCAGATACGCAGTATTTT. Translation: CSAPPSGRMADTQYF.

V gene TRBV10-3 combines with J gene TRBJ2-7; the match to TRBD1 covers 8 bases. Germline CDR1 is ENHRY and CDR2 is SYGVKD. This CDR3 spans 18 amino acids. V lost 1 base, J lost 3 bases, and 14 bases stayed unmatched. The CDR3 coding sequence is TGTGCCATCAGTGAGTTCGACCCGGGACAGGTCGTAGGCTACGAGCAGTACTTC. It specifies CAISEFDPGQVVGYEQYF.

This chain joins TRBV29-1 and TRBJ1-1; tentative D call: TRBD1 (5 bases). Germline CDR1 SQVTM, CDR2 ANQGSEA. V lost 7 bases and J 1 base, leaving 10 bases between the germline ends. This CDR3 region has 12 residues. The CDR3: CSARGANTEAFF. The CDR3 DNA is TGCAGCGCGAGGGGCGCGAACACTGAAGCTTTCTTT.

The chain is built from TRBV4-2 and TRBJ2-2; 7 bases are shared with TRBD2. Germline loops: CDR1 LGHNA, CDR2 YNFKEQ. The CDR3 loop spans 16 amino acids. The J segment lost 6 bases and the V segment lost 3 bases, leaving 10 bases of the junction unmatched. DNA of the CDR3: TGTGCCAGCAGCCACCCCGGGGGGTCTGAGGCCGGGGAGCTGTTTTTT. It translates to CASSHPGGSEAGELFF.

The chain recombines TRBV20-1 with TRBJ2-1, with D possibly TRBD1 on 6 matching bases. CDR3 length equals 12 residues. V dropped 3 bases and J dropped 6 bases, with 9 bases sitting between them. Germline values: CDR1 DFQATT, CDR2 SNEGSKA (reference sequence). CDR3 loop: CSASVRGNEQFF. The CDR3 DNA reads TGCAGTGCTAGTGTCAGGGGCAATGAGCAGTTCTTC.

The rearrangement uses TRBV7-3 and TRBJ2-1, with TRBD2 matching 11 bases. V was clipped by 1 base and J by 5 bases; unmatched bases: 1. Germline V gene data show CDR1 as SGHTA and CDR2 as FQGTGA. This CDR3 has 15 amino acids. CDR3 DNA: TGTGCCAGCAGCTTAAGGGGACTAGCGGACAATGAGCAGTTCTTC. Amino acid sequence: CASSLRGLADNEQFF.

The chain combines TRBV4-1 with TRBJ2-3, with D perhaps TRBD1 (6 bases). This CDR3 has 15 residues. The V gene's germline CDR1 is MGHRA and CDR2 YSYEKL. V dropped 1 base and J dropped 2 bases, with 10 bases sitting between them. In DNA form, the CDR3 reads TGCGCCAGCAGCCAAGCCCGGACAGTCACAGATACGCAGTATTTT. Amino acids: CASSQARTVTDTQYF.

The chain links TRBV27 to TRBJ2-1; TRBD2 is a possible D gene (5 bases). The CDR3 spans 16 residues. With 3 bases removed from V and 0 bases from J, the gap between germline ends came to 12 bases. Germline CDR1 is MNHEY and CDR2 is SMNVEV (reference sequence). The CDR3 DNA is TGTGCCAGCAGTTTTAGTTCTGGGAGCTCCTACAATGAGCAGTTCTTC. The encoded protein is CASSFSSGSSYNEQFF.

The chain carries TRBV18 and TRBJ2-1; a weak D match, TRBD1 (6 bases). CDR3 length: 14 amino acids. V lost 3 bases, J lost 5 bases, and 11 bases lay in between. Per germline, CDR1 KGHSH and CDR2 LQKENI. The CDR3 reads CASSPLRDNNEQFF. The CDR3 DNA reads TGTGCCAGCTCACCCCTCCGGGACAACAATGAGCAGTTCTTC.

This clonotype appeared a few times. The CDR3 DNA reads as TGTGCCAGCAGCATTACTAGCGGGGGTGGGAATGAGCAGTTCTTC. Its protein is CASSITSGGGNEQFF. The chain has TRBV11-2 and TRBJ2-1; 11 bases agree with TRBD2. J gave up 7 bases and V 5 bases, and 7 bases lay outside the gene matches. The CDR3 runs 15 residues. Germline V gene data show CDR1 as SGHAT and CDR2 as FQNNGV.

The gene calls are TRBV10-3 and TRBJ1-4; D uncertain. V lost 0 bases and J lost 4, with 9 bases in between. The CDR3 is 15 residues long. From germline, CDR1 is ENHRY and CDR2 SYGVKD. The CDR3 coding sequence is TGTGCCATCAGTGAGTCTGGGTCACGTAATGAAAAACTGTTTTTT. Translated, it gives CAISESGSRNEKLFF.

The V and J genes are TRBV7-2 and TRBJ2-7; the D gene is possibly TRBD1 (6 bases). This CDR3 comprises 15 residues. Looked up from germline, CDR1 is SGHTA and CDR2 is FQGNSA. Trimming stripped 5 bases from V and 1 base from J, with 15 bases between. For the CDR3, the DNA is TGTGCCAGCAGCCCACGGACAGAGTCGTCCTACGAGCAGTACTTC. Translation: CASSPRTESSYEQYF.

The chain links TRBV4-2 to TRBJ2-2, with D perhaps TRBD1 (6 bases). Trimming removed 0 bases at V and 7 bases at J, with 6 bases between. This CDR3 is built from 13 residues. The V gene's germline CDR1 is LGHNA and CDR2 YNFKEQ. In DNA form, the CDR3 reads TGTGCCAGCAGCCAAGAACAGGGCGGGGAGCTGTTTTTT. This encodes CASSQEQGGELFF.

The chain links TRBV5-1 to TRBJ2-1; 7 positions agree with TRBD1. The CDR3 length is 15 residues. Germline V CDR1 and CDR2: SGHRS, YFSETQ. The J segment lost 4 bases and the V segment lost 2 bases, leaving 6 bases of the junction unmatched. The CDR3 region has the DNA TGCGCCAGCAGCTTTCAGGGGGAATCGTACAATGAGCAGTTCTTC. Protein: CASSFQGESYNEQFF. The variable domain in full, with the rest retrieved from reference TRBV5-1 and TRBJ2-1, is KAGVTQTPRYLIKTRGQQVTLSCSPISGHRSVSWYQQTPGQGLQFLFEYFSETQRNKGNFPGRFSGRQFSNSRSEMNVSTLELGDSALYLCASSFQGESYNEQFFGPGTRLTVL.